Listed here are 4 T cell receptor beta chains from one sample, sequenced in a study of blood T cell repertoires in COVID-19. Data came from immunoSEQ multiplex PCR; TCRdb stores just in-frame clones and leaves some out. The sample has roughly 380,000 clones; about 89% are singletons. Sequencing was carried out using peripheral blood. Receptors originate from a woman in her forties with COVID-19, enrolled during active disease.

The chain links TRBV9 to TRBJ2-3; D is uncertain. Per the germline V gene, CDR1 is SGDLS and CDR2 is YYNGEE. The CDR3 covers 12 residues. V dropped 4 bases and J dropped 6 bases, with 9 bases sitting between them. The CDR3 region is CASSISTDTQYF. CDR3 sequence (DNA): TGTGCCAGCAGCATTTCTACGGATACGCAGTATTTT. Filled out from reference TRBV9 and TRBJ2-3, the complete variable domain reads DSGVTQTPKHLITATGQRVTLRCSPRSGDLSVYWYQQSLDQGLQFLIQYYNGEERAKGNILERFSAQQFPDLHSELNLSSLELGDSALYFCASSISTDTQYFGPGTRLTVL.

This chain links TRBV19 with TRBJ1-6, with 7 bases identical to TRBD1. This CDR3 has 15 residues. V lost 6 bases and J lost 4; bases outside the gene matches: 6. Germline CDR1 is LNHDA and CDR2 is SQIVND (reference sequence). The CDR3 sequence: CASRSGTVYNSPLHF. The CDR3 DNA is TGTGCCAGTAGATCCGGGACAGTTTATAATTCACCCCTCCACTTT.

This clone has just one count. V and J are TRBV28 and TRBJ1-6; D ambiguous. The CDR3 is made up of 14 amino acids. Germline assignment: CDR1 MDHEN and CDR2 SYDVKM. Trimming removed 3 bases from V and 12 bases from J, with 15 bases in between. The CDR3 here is CASSFSREVGPLHF. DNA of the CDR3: TGTGCCAGCAGTTTCTCCCGGGAAGTGGGACCCCTCCACTTT. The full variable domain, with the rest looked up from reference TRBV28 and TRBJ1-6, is DVKVTQSSRYLVKRTGEKVFLECVQDMDHENMFWYRQDPGLGLRLIYFSYDVKMKEKGDIPEGYSVSREKKERFSLILESASTNQTSMYLCASSFSREVGPLHFGNGTRLTVT.

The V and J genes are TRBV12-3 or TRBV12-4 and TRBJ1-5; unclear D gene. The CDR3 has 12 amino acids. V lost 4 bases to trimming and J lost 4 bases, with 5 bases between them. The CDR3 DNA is TGTGCCAGCAGTTCCGGGAATCAGCCCCAGCATTTT. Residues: CASSSGNQPQHF.